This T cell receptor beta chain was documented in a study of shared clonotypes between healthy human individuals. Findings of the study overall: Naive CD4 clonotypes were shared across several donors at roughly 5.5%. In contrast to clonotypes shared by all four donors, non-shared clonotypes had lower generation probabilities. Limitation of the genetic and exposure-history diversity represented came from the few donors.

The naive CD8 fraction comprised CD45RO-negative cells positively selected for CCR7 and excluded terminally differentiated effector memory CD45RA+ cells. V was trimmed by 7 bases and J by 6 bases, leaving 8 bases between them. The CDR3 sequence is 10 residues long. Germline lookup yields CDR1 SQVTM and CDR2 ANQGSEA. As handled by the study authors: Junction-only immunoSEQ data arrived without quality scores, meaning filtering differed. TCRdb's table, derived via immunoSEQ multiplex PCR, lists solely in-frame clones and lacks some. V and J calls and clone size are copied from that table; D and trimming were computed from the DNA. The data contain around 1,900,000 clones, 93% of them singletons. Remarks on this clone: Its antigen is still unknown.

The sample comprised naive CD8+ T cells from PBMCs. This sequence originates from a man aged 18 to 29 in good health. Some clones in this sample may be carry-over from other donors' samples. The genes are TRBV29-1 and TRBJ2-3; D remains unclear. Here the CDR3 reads CSARHDTQYF. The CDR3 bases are TGCAGCGCCCGGCACGATACGCAGTATTTT.